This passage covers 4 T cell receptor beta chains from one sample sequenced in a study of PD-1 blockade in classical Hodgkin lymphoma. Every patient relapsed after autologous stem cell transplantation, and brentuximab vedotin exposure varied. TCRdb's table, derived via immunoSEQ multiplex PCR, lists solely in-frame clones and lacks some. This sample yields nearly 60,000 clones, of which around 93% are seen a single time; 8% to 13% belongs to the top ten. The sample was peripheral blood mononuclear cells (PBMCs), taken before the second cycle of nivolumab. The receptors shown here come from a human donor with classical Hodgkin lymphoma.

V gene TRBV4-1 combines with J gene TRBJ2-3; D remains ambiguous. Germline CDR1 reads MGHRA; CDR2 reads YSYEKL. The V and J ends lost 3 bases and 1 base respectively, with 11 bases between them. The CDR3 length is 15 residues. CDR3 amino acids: CASSQGSLGTDTQYF. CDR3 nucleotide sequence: TGCGCCAGCAGCCAGGGTTCCTTGGGCACAGATACGCAGTATTTT.

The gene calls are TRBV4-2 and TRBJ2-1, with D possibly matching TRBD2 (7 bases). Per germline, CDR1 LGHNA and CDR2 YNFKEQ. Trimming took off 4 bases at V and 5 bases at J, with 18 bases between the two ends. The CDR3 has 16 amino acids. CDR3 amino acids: CASSLLEGGADNEQFF. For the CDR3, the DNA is TGTGCCAGCAGCCTCCTTGAGGGGGGGGCGGACAATGAGCAGTTCTTC.

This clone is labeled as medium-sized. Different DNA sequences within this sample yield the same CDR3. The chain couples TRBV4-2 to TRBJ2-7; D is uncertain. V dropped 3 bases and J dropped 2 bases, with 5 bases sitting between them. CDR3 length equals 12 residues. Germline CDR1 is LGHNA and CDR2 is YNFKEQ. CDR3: CASSQDTYEQYF. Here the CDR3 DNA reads TGTGCCAGCAGCCAGGATACCTACGAGCAGTACTTC.

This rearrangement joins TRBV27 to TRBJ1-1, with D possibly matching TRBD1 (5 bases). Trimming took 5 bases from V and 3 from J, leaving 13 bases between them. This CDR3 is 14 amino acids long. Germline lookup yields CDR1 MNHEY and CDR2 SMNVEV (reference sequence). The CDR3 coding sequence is TGTGCCAGCAGTATACAGGCCAGGGACACTGAAGCTTTCTTT. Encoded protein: CASSIQARDTEAFF.